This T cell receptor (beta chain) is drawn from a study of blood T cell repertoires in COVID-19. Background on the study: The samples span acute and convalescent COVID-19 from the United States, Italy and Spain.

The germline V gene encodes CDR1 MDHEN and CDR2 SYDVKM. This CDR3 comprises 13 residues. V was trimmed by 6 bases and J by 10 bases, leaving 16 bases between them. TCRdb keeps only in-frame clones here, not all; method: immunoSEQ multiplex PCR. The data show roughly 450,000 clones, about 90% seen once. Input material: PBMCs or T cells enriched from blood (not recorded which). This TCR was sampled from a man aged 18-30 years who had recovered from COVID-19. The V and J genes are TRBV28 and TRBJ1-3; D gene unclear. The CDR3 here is CASRLRRVETIYF. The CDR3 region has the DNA TGTGCCAGCAGACTAAGGCGTGTGGAGACCATATATTTT.